Here is one TCR beta chain with its context. The antigen remains undetermined. Germline-derived CDR1 and CDR2 are MNHNY and SVGAGI (reference sequence). The CDR3 is made up of 15 amino acids. The junction had 6 bases not matched to a gene; V was cut back by 5 bases and J by 4 bases. The table came from immunoSEQ multiplex PCR; TCRdb's copy has only in-frame clones and leaves some out. The top ten clones hold about 0.3% of a sample with fewer than 20,000 clones, roughly 94% of them seen once. The naive gate required viable CD3+CD4+ or CD3+CD8+ cells with CCR7+CD45RA+CD45RO-CD95-CD27+CD28+ phenotype. On the day of bone marrow donation, the related graft donor provided peripheral blood. This sample is part of a study of T cells after posttransplantation cyclophosphamide. Notes on the study in general: TRB clonality was highly associated with recipient CMV seropositivity and reactivation. Skin or GI-infiltrating T cells shared few TRB sequences with blood.

The sample consisted of naive CD4+ T cells sorted from blood. The receptor's source is a woman between 45 and 65 years old in good health and a related stem cell transplant donor. The V gene is TRBV6-6, the J gene TRBJ1-5; 9 positions agree with TRBD1. Here the CDR3 reads CASSPSGQGNQPQHF. The CDR3 nucleotides are TGTGCCAGCAGTCCGTCGGGACAGGGAAATCAGCCCCAGCATTTT.